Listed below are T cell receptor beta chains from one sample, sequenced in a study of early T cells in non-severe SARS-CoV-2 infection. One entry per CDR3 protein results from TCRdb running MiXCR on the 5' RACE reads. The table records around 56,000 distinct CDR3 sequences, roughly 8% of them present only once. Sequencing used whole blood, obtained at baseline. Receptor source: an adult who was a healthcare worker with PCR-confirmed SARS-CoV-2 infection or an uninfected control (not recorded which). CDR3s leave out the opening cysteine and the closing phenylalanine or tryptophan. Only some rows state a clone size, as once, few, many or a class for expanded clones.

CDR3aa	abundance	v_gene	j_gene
ASRGEGRTGELF	-	TRBV4-1	TRBJ2-2
SARDRVQGTQH	many	TRBV20-1	TRBJ1-5
ASSPTGSYEQY	many	TRBV18	TRBJ2-7
ASSQDRGTANEKLF	-	TRBV4-3	TRBJ1-4
SATGTSGSTDTQY	few	TRBV20-1	TRBJ2-3
ASSYYGGRHTGELF	-	TRBV6-5	TRBJ2-2
ASSEGSAYEQY	-	TRBV25-1	TRBJ2-7
ASSVVGSPNTGELF	many	TRBV9	TRBJ2-2
ASSSDRGRDNEQF	few	TRBV7-2	TRBJ2-1
ASSSGPDTGELF	many	TRBV27	TRBJ2-2
ASRPGVRLVNEQF	many	TRBV28	TRBJ2-1
ASSLVAGSTDTQY	many	TRBV7-2	TRBJ2-3
SARDGGNEKLF	few	TRBV20-1	TRBJ1-4
ASSSPGSYEQY	-	TRBV3-1	TRBJ2-7